Presented here are 19 T cell receptor beta chains from one specimen sequenced in a study of cytomegalovirus exposure and HLA in healthy donors. TCRdb's table, derived via immunoSEQ multiplex PCR, lists solely in-frame clones and lacks some. The data contain 150,000 to 250,000 clones, about 81% of them singletons. The material sequenced was PBMCs. The receptors shown here come from a woman aged 30 to 39 in good health and CMV-seronegative.

This clone was observed a handful of times. The chain combines TRBV30 with TRBJ1-1; the match to TRBD1 covers 8 bases. V was clipped by 4 bases and J by 1 base; unmatched bases: 2. The CDR3 spans 13 residues. Germline CDR1 is GTSNPN and CDR2 is SVGIG (reference sequence). CDR3 DNA sequence: TGTGCCTGGAATGGACAGGGGAACACTGAAGCTTTCTTT. Encoded protein: CAWNGQGNTEAFF.

This clone was seen just once. The chain is built from TRBV29-1 and TRBJ2-2; 7 bases are shared with TRBD1. Losses at the gene ends were 6 bases for V and 0 bases for J; bases not matched to a gene: 7. This CDR3 has 15 amino acids. Germline-derived CDR1 and CDR2 are SQVTM and ANQGSEA. The CDR3 sequence is CSVVAGTANTGELFF. The DNA for the CDR3 is TGCAGCGTCGTCGCCGGGACAGCGAACACCGGGGAGCTGTTTTTT.

V and J are TRBV6-1 and TRBJ1-3, with D unclear. V lost 0 bases and J 1 base, leaving 13 bases between the germline ends. The CDR3 loop spans 17 amino acids. The germline gives CDR1 MNHNS, CDR2 SASEGT. CDR3 sequence: CASSEASLPGSGNTIYF. CDR3 nucleotide sequence: TGTGCCAGCAGTGAAGCGTCTCTCCCGGGGTCTGGAAACACCATATATTTT.

This clone was seen a few times. This chain joins TRBV28 and TRBJ1-5; the D gene is possibly TRBD1 (5 bases). This CDR3 contains 16 residues. Trimming took off 6 bases at V and 0 bases at J, with 15 bases between the two ends. Germline V lookup: CDR1 MDHEN, CDR2 SYDVKM. The CDR3 protein is CASRRRGVYSNQPQHF. The CDR3, as DNA: TGTGCCAGCAGACGGAGGGGAGTTTATAGCAATCAGCCCCAGCATTTT.

The chain couples TRBV27 to TRBJ1-1; possible D gene TRBD1, 5 bases. Germline CDR1 reads MNHEY; CDR2 reads SMNVEV (reference sequence). The V and J ends lost 6 bases and 6 bases respectively, with 20 bases between them. This CDR3 spans 15 amino acids. The CDR3 reads CASRSGTGGLAEAFF. DNA of the CDR3: TGTGCCAGCAGGTCCGGGACGGGGGGGTTGGCTGAAGCTTTCTTT.

The gene calls are TRBV6-5 and TRBJ2-1, with TRBD2 as a possible D gene (6 bases). With 4 bases removed from V and 3 bases from J, the gap between germline ends came to 7 bases. The length of the CDR3 is 13 residues. Germline lookup yields CDR1 MNHEY and CDR2 SVGAGI. The CDR3 is CASSFGSYNEQFF. DNA of the CDR3: TGTGCCAGCAGTTTCGGGAGCTACAATGAGCAGTTCTTC.

This clone was observed at least ten times. The V and J genes are TRBV28 and TRBJ1-4, with D tentatively TRBD1 (6 bases). The CDR3 sequence is 13 residues long. Trimming removed 7 bases at V and 8 bases at J, with 14 bases between. The V gene's germline CDR1 is MDHEN and CDR2 SYDVKM. CDR3 bases: TGTGCCAGCACCAGGACAGCGAGGGAAAAACTGTTTTTT. Protein: CASTRTAREKLFF.

This chain joins TRBV2 and TRBJ2-3, with 12 bases lining up with TRBD2. The germline CDR1 and CDR2 sequences are SNHLY and FYNNEI. CDR3 size: 16 residues. The trim removed 4 bases at V and 2 bases at J, leaving 4 bases unmatched. The CDR3 DNA is TGTGCCAGCAGTGCCAGGACTAGCGGGGACACAGATACGCAGTATTTT. This sequence encodes CASSARTSGDTDTQYF.

The chain carries TRBV4-1 and TRBJ2-1; tentatively, D is TRBD2 (6 bases). The V gene's germline CDR1 is MGHRA and CDR2 YSYEKL. V lost 1 base, J lost 4 bases, and 8 bases lay in between. This CDR3 contains 14 residues. CDR3 bases: TGCGCCAGCAGCCAAGGGGGGGATTACAATGAGCAGTTCTTC. The encoded protein is CASSQGGDYNEQFF.

This sequence joins TRBV4-2 and TRBJ2-3; TRBD2 aligns across 9 bases. There are 17 residues in the CDR3. Trimming removed 1 base from V and 2 bases from J; junction bases left unmatched: 7. Per germline, CDR1 LGHNA and CDR2 YNFKEQ. The CDR3 nucleotides read TGTGCCAGCAGCCAAGTGGGCGGGAGGGATTACACAGATACGCAGTATTTT. As protein: CASSQVGGRDYTDTQYF.

J is TRBJ2-2 and V is TRBV28; 9 nucleotides line up with TRBD1. The V gene end was trimmed by 5 bases and the J gene end by 5 bases; junction bases not matched to a gene: 3. The CDR3 has 14 residues. Looked up from germline, CDR1 is MDHEN and CDR2 is SYDVKM. The DNA of the CDR3 is TGTGCCAGCAGTGGACAGGGGCTTACCGGGGAGCTGTTTTTT. This codes for CASSGQGLTGELFF.

The chain recombines TRBV28 with TRBJ1-1; D not certain. The CDR3 runs 14 residues. Germline V lookup: CDR1 MDHEN, CDR2 SYDVKM. V was shortened by 7 bases and J by 1 base, with 13 bases between the two germline ends. The CDR3 sequence is CASTITRRNTEAFF. The CDR3 DNA follows: TGTGCCAGCACCATCACACGAAGGAACACTGAAGCTTTCTTT.

The chain recombines TRBV7-9 with TRBJ2-1, with 8 bases aligning to TRBD2. Germline V gene lookup returns CDR1 SEHNR and CDR2 FQNEAQ (reference sequence). There are 17 residues in the CDR3. V shed 6 bases and J 3 bases; nucleotides not matched to a gene: 13. Here the CDR3 DNA reads TGTGCCAGCAGGGGGACTAGTTCTCCCCATAGCTACAATGAGCAGTTCTTC. It encodes CASRGTSSPHSYNEQFF.

V gene TRBV10-1 combines with J gene TRBJ1-5; D might be TRBD1 (6 bases). The germline V gene encodes CDR1 WNHNN and CDR2 SYGVQD (reference sequence). Between the trimmed V and J ends, which lost 9 bases and 4 bases, there was a span of 22 bases. This CDR3 contains 16 residues. The CDR3 loop reads CARQIPSRGGNQPQHF. In DNA, the CDR3 is TGCGCCAGACAAATACCCAGCAGGGGAGGGAATCAGCCCCAGCATTTT.

This chain uses TRBV30 with TRBJ2-7, with 10 positions matching TRBD1. CDR1 is GTSNPN and CDR2 is SVGIG in the germline V gene (reference sequence). This CDR3 is built from 14 residues. The junction had 6 bases not matched to a gene; V was cut back by 1 base and J by 6 bases. The CDR3 here is CAWSGTGGFGEQYF. The CDR3 nucleotides read TGTGCCTGGAGTGGGACAGGGGGGTTTGGCGAGCAGTACTTC. Full variable domain (outside the CDR3, taken from reference TRBV30 and TRBJ2-7): SQTIHQWPATLVQPVGSPLSLECTVEGTSNPNLYWYRQAAGRGLQLLFYSVGIGQISSEVPQNLSASRPQDRQFILSSKKLLLSDSGFYLCAWSGTGGFGEQYFGPGTRLTVT.

The rearrangement uses TRBV5-1 and TRBJ1-5, with 12 bases fitting TRBD1. The junction had 3 bases not matched to a gene; V was cut back by 4 bases and J by 7 bases. Germline V gene lookup returns CDR1 SGHRS and CDR2 YFSETQ. This CDR3 comprises 14 residues. CDR3 protein: CASSPGQGAQPQHF. The CDR3 DNA follows: TGCGCCAGCAGCCCGGGACAGGGGGCCCAGCCCCAGCATTTT.

The chain couples TRBV4-2 to TRBJ1-2; D gene ambiguous. V lost 4 bases to trimming and J lost 2 bases, with 8 bases between them. Germline assignment: CDR1 LGHNA and CDR2 YNFKEQ. This CDR3 comprises 13 residues. CDR3 region: CASSPSGNYGYTF. In DNA, the CDR3 is TGTGCCAGCAGCCCATCCGGGAACTATGGCTACACCTTC.

The rearrangement uses TRBV20-1 and TRBJ1-1; D perhaps matches TRBD1 (6 bases). Trimming removed 7 bases from V and 3 bases from J, with 9 bases in between. CDR3 length: 11 residues. CDR1 and CDR2 (germline): DFQATT, SNEGSKA (reference sequence). The CDR3 sequence: CSGEGDTEAFF. CDR3 DNA sequence: TGCAGTGGAGAGGGGGACACTGAAGCTTTCTTT.

The rearrangement links TRBV19 to TRBJ2-1; tentative D call: TRBD1 (7 bases). The germline gives CDR1 LNHDA, CDR2 SQIVND (reference sequence). This CDR3 is 16 amino acids long. Trimming shortened V by 5 bases and J by 2 bases, and 16 bases separated the two germline ends. The DNA for the CDR3 is TGTGCCAGTAGTGCGGGACCCAGGGGGGCCTACAATGAGCAGTTCTTC. This encodes CASSAGPRGAYNEQFF.